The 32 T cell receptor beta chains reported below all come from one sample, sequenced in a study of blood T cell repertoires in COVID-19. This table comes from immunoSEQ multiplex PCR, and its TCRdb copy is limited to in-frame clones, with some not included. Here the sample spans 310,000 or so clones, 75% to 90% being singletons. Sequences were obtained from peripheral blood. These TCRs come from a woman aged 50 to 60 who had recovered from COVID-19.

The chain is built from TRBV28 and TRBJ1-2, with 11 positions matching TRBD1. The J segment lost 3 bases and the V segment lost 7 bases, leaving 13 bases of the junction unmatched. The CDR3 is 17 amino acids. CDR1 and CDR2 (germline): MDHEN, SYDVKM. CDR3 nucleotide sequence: TGTGCCAGCACCGCAAGTCCCGGGACAGGGGGGGACTATGGCTACACCTTC. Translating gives CASTASPGTGGDYGYTF.

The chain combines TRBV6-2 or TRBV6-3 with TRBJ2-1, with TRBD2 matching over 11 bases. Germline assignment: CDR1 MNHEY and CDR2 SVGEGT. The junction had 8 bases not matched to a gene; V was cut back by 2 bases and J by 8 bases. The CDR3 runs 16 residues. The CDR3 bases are TGTGCCAGCAGTTACCTAGCGGGAGGCCCACGGGATGAGCAGTTCTTC. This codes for CASSYLAGGPRDEQFF.

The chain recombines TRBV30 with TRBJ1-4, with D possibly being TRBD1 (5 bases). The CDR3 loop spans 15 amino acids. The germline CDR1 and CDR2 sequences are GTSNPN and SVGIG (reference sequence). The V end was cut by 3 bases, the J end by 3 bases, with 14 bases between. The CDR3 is CAWSAASGANEKLFF. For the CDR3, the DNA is TGTGCCTGGAGCGCGGCTTCGGGGGCTAATGAAAAACTGTTTTTT.

DNA of the CDR3: TGTGCCAGCAGCTTATCCCAGTTGTCAGTCACCCAGCATTTT. Its protein product is CASSLSQLSVTQHF. V and J are TRBV7-8 and TRBJ1-5; D ambiguous. Germline V gene lookup returns CDR1 SGHVS and CDR2 FQNEAQ. V dropped 2 bases and J dropped 11 bases, with 16 bases sitting between them. The CDR3 covers 14 residues.

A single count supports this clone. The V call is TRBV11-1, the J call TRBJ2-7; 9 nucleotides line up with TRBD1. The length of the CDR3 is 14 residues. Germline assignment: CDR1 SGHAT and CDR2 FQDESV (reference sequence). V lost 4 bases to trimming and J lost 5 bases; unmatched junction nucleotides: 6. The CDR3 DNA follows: TGTGCCAGCAGCTCGCGGGACAGGGACCACGAGCAGTACTTC. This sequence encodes CASSSRDRDHEQYF.

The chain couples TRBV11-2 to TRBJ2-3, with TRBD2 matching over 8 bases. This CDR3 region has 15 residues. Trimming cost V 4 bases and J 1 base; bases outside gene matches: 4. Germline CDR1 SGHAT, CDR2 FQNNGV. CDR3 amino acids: CASSSGGVGTDTQYF. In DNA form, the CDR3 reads TGTGCCAGCAGCTCGGGAGGGGTTGGCACAGATACGCAGTATTTT.

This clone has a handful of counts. This chain's CDR3 is CASSSVYNQPQHF. Here the CDR3 DNA reads TGTGCCAGCAGTTCGGTGTACAATCAGCCCCAGCATTTT. The chain employs TRBV27 and TRBJ1-5, with no clear D. V was cut by 4 bases and J by 3 bases, with 7 bases left in between. The germline V gene encodes CDR1 MNHEY and CDR2 SMNVEV (reference sequence). CDR3 length equals 13 residues.

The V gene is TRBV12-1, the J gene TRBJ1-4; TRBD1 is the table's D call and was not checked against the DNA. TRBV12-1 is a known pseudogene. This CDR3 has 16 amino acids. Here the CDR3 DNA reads TGTGCCAGCAGCTTTTCCCTGACAGGGCGTGGGGAAAAACTGTTTTTT. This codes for CASSFSLTGRGEKLFF.

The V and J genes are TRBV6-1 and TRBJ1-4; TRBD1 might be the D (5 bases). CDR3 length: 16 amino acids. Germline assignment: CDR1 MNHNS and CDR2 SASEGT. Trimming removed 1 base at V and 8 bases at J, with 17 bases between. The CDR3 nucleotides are TGTGCCAGCAGTGAAGTTGGTGGGGGAGGAGGGGAAAAACTGTTTTTT. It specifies CASSEVGGGGGEKLFF.

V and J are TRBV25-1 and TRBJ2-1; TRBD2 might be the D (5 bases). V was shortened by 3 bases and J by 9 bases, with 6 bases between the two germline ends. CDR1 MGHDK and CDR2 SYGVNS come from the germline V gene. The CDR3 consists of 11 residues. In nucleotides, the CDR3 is TGTGCCAGCAGTGATGGAGGTGAGCAGTTCTTC. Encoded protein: CASSDGGEQFF.

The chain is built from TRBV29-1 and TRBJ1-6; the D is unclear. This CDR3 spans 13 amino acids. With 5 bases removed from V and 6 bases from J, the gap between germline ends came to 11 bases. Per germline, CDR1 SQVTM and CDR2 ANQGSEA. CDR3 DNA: TGCAGCGTTTCGAGGGATCGTAATTCACCCCTCCACTTT. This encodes CSVSRDRNSPLHF.

The DNA for the CDR3 is TGTGCCAGCAGCCTGGAGGGGACAGGGAACACTGAAGCTTTCTTT. Translation: CASSLEGTGNTEAFF. The gene calls are TRBV7-2 and TRBJ1-1; 8 nucleotides match TRBD1. The V segment lost 5 bases and the J segment 1 base; nucleotides outside the gene matches: 6. This CDR3 spans 15 amino acids. Germline V lookup: CDR1 SGHTA, CDR2 FQGNSA.

The CDR3 DNA follows: TGTGCCACCAGTGATTCCGGGACAGGGCCCCTGGGGCAGTACTTC. Amino acids: CATSDSGTGPLGQYF. The chain uses TRBV24-1 and TRBJ2-7; 9 bases are shared with TRBD1. V lost 2 bases to trimming and J lost 9 bases; unmatched junction nucleotides: 10. Germline CDR1 reads KGHDR; CDR2 reads SFDVKD. The CDR3 sequence is 15 residues long.

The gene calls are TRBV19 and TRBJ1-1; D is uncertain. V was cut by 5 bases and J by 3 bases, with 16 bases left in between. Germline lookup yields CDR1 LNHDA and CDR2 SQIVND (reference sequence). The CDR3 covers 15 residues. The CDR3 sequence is CASSSPGREDTEAFF. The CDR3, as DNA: TGTGCCAGTAGTTCCCCAGGAAGGGAGGACACTGAAGCTTTCTTT.

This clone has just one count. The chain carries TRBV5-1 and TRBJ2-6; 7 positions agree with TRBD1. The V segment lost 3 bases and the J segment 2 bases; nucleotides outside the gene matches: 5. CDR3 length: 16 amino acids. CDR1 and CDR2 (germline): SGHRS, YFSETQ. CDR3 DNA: TGCGCCAGCAGCTCTTTAACAGGGGCTGGGGCCAACGTCCTGACTTTC. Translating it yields CASSSLTGAGANVLTF.

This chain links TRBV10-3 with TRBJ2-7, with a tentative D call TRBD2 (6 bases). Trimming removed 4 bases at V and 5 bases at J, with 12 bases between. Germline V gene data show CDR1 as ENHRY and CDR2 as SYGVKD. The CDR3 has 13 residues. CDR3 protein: CAISAPGGDEQYF. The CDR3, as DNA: TGTGCCATCAGTGCCCCCGGGGGTGACGAGCAGTACTTC.

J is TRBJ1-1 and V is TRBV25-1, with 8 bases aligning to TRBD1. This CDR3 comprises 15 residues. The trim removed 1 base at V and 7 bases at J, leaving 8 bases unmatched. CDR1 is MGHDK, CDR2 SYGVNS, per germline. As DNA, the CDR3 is TGTGCCAGCAGTGAATCCCTCAGGGGGCAAGATGAAGCTTTCTTT. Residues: CASSESLRGQDEAFF.

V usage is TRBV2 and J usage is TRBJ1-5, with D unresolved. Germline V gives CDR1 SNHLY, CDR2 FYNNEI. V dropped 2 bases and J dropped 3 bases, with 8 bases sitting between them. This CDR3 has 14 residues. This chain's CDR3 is CASSEYGFNQPQHF. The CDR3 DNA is TGTGCCAGCAGTGAATACGGGTTCAATCAGCCCCAGCATTTT.

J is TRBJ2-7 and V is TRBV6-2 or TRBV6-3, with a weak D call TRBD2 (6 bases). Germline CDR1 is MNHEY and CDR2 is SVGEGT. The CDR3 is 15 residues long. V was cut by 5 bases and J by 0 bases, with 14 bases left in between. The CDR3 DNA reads TGTGCCAGCAGTATCGCGGGACTTAGCTCCTACGAGCAGTACTTC. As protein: CASSIAGLSSYEQYF.

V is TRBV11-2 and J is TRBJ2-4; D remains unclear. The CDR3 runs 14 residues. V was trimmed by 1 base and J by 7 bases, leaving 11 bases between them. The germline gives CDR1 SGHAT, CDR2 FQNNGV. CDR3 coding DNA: TGTGCCAGCAGCTTAGGCCTAGGCCAGAACATTCAGTACTTC. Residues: CASSLGLGQNIQYF.

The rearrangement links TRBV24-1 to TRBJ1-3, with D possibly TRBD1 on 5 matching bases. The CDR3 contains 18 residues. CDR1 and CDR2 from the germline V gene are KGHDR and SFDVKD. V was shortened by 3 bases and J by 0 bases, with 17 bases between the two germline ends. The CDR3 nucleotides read TGTGCCACCAGTGATATCCCGGGTACAGGCGACTCTGGAAACACCATATATTTT. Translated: CATSDIPGTGDSGNTIYF.

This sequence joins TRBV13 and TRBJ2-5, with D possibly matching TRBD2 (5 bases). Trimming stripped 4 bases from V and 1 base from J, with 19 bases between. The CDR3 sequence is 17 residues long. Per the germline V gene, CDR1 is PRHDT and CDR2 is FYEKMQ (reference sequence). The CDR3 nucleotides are TGTGCCAGCAGCTCTAAGAGTGCCTCGGCGGGCCAAGAGACCCAGTACTTC. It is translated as CASSSKSASAGQETQYF.

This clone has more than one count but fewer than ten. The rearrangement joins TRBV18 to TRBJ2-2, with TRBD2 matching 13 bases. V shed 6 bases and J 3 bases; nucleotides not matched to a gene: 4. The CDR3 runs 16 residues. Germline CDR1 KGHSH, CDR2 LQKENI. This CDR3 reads CASSRGLAGHTGELFF. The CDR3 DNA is TGTGCCAGCTCGCGGGGACTAGCGGGGCACACCGGGGAGCTGTTTTTT.

The CDR3 region has the DNA TGTGCCAGCAGCGCCGAAGGGACTAGCGGCTACGAGCAGTACTTC. Its protein is CASSAEGTSGYEQYF. The chain is built from TRBV9 and TRBJ2-7; 11 bases are shared with TRBD2. The length of the CDR3 is 15 residues. V lost 3 bases and J lost 3; bases outside the gene matches: 5. The V gene's germline CDR1 is SGDLS and CDR2 YYNGEE.

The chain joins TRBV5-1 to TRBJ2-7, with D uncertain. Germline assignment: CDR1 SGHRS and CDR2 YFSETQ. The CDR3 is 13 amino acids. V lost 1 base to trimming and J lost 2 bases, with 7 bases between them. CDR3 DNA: TGCGCCAGCAGCTTGACTTCAACCTACGAGCAGTACTTC. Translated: CASSLTSTYEQYF.

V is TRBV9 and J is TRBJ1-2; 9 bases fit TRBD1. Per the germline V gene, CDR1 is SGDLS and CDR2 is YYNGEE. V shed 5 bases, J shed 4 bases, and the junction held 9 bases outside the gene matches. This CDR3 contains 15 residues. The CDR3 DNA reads TGTGCCAGCAGTGGGACAGGGATAGCCGCCTATGGCTACACCTTC. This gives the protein CASSGTGIAAYGYTF.

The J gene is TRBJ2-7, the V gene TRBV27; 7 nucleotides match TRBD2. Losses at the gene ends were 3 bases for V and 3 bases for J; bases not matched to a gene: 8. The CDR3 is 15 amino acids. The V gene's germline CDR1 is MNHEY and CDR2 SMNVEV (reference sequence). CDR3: CASSFQGRGVYEQYF. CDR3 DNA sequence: TGTGCCAGCAGTTTCCAGGGCCGGGGGGTCTACGAGCAGTACTTC.

CDR3 bases: TGTGCCTGGAGTTACCGTTTGCGGACAGGGGTTTCAGATACGCAGTATTTT. Amino acids: CAWSYRLRTGVSDTQYF. The chain carries TRBV30 and TRBJ2-3; 9 bases align to TRBD1. There are 17 residues in the CDR3. V was clipped by 2 bases and J by 4 bases; unmatched bases: 13. The germline V gene encodes CDR1 GTSNPN and CDR2 SVGIG (reference sequence).

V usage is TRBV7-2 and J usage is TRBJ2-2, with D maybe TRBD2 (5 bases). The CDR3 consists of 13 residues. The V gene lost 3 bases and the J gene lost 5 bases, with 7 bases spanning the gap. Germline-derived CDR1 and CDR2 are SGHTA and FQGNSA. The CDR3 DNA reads TGTGCCAGCAGCTTCGAGCGGACCGGGGAGCTGTTTTTT. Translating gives CASSFERTGELFF.

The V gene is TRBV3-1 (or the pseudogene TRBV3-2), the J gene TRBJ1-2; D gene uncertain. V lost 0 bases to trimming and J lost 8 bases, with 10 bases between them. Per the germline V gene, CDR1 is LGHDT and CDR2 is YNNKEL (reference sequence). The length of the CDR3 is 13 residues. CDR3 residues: CASSQDRLWGYTF. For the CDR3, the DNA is TGTGCCAGCAGCCAAGACAGGCTCTGGGGCTACACCTTC.

CDR3: CASSLFGGWIDGYTF. The CDR3 nucleotides are TGTGCCAGCAGTTTGTTCGGAGGGTGGATCGATGGCTACACCTTC. The J gene is TRBJ1-2, the V gene TRBV28; no clear D. Germline assignment: CDR1 MDHEN and CDR2 SYDVKM. The V end lost 3 bases, the J end lost 6 bases, and 17 bases lay between the germline ends. This CDR3 comprises 15 residues.

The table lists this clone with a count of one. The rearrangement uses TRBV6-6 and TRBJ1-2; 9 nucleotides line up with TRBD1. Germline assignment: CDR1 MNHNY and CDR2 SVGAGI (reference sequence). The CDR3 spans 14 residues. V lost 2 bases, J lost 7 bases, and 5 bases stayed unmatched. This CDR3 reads CASSYTGQGPGYTF. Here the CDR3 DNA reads TGTGCCAGCAGTTACACAGGACAGGGGCCTGGCTACACCTTC.